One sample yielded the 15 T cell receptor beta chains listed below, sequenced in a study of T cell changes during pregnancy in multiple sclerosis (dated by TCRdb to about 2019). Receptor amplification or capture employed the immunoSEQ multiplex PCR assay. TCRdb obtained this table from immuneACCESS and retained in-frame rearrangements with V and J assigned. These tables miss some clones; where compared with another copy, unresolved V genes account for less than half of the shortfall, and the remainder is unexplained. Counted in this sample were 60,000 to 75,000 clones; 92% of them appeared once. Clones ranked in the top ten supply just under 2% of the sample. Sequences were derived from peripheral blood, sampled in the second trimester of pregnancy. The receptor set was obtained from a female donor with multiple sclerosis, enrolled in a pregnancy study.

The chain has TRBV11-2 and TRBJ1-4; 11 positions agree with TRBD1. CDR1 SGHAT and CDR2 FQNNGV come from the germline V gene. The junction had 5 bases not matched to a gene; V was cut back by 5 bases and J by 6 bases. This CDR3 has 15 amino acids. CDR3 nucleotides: TGTGCCAGCAGCCAATGGGACAGGGGGGATGAAAAACTGTTTTTT. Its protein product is CASSQWDRGDEKLFF. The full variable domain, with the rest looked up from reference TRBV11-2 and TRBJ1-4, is EAGVAQSPRYKIIEKRQSVAFWCNPISGHATLYWYQQILGQGPKLLIQFQNNGVVDDSQLPKDRFSAERLKGVDSTLKIQPAKLEDSAVYLCASSQWDRGDEKLFFGSGTQLSVL.

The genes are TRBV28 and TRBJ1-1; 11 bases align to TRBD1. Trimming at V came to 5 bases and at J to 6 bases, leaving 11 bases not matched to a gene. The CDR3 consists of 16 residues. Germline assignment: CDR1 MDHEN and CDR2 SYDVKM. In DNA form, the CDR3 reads TGTGCCAGCAGTGACCCGGGACCGGGACAGGGGGCTGAAGCTTTCTTT. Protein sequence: CASSDPGPGQGAEAFF. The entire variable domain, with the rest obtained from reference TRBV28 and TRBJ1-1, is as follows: DVKVTQSSRYLVKRTGEKVFLECVQDMDHENMFWYRQDPGLGLRLIYFSYDVKMKEKGDIPEGYSVSREKKERFSLILESASTNQTSMYLCASSDPGPGQGAEAFFGQGTRLTVV.

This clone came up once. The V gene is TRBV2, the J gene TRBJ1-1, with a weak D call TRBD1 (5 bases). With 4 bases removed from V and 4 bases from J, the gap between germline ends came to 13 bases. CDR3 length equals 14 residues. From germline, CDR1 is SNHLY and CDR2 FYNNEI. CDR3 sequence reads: CASSAGGSGTEAFF. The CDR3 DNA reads TGTGCCAGCAGTGCCGGGGGTTCGGGCACTGAAGCTTTCTTT.

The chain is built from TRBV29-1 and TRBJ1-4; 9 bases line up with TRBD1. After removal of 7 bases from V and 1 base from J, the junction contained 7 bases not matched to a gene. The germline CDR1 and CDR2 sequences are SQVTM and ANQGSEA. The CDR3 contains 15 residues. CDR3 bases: TGCAGCGGGGACAGGGCCACAGTAACTAATGAAAAACTGTTTTTT. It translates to CSGDRATVTNEKLFF.

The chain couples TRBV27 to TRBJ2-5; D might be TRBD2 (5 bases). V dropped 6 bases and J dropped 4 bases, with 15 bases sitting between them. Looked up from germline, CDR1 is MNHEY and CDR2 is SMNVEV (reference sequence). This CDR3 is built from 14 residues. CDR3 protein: CASRSLAAGETQYF. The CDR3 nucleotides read TGTGCCAGCAGATCTCTAGCAGCCGGAGAGACCCAGTACTTC.

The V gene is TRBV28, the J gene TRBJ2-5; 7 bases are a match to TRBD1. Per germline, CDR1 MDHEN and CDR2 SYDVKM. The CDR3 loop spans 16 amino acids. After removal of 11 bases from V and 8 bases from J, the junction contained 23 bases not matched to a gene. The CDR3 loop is CAEALGGKQGKRTQYF. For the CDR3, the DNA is TGTGCCGAAGCGCTGGGTGGGAAACAGGGGAAGAGAACCCAGTACTTC.

This chain's CDR3 is CASSLGLADLVNEQFF. The CDR3 region has the DNA TGTGCCAGCAGCTTGGGTCTAGCCGACCTCGTCAATGAGCAGTTCTTC. The rearrangement links TRBV5-6 to TRBJ2-1; TRBD2 is a possible D gene (5 bases). Germline lookup yields CDR1 SGHDT and CDR2 YYEEEE. This CDR3 spans 16 amino acids. Deletions cut 0 bases from V and 6 bases from J, with 16 bases between. The full variable domain, rest sourced from reference TRBV5-6 and TRBJ2-1, is DAGVTQSPTHLIKTRGQQVTLRCSPKSGHDTVSWYQQALGQGPQFIFQYYEEEERQRGNFPDRFSGHQFPNYSSELNVNALLLGDSALYLCASSLGLADLVNEQFFGPGTRLTVL.

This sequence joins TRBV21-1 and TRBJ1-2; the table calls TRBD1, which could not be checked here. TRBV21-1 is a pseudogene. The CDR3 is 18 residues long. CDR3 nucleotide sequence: TGTGCCAGCAGCAAAGGGGCCGCGGACAGGGCCCATAACTATGGCTACACCTTC. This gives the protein CASSKGAADRAHNYGYTF.

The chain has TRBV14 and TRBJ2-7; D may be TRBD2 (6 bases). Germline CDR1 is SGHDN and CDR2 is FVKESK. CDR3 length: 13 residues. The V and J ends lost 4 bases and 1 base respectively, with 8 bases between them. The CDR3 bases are TGTGCCAGCAGCCGGGACTTATCCTACGAGCAGTACTTC. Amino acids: CASSRDLSYEQYF.

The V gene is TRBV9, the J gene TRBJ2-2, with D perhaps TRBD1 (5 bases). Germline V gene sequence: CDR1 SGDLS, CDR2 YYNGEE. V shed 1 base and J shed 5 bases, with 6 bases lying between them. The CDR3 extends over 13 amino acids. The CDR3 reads CASSVQGTGELFF. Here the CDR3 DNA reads TGTGCCAGCAGCGTACAGGGAACCGGGGAGCTGTTTTTT. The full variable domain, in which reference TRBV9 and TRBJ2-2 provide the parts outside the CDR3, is DSGVTQTPKHLITATGQRVTLRCSPRSGDLSVYWYQQSLDQGLQFLIQYYNGEERAKGNILERFSAQQFPDLHSELNLSSLELGDSALYFCASSVQGTGELFFGEGSRLTVL.

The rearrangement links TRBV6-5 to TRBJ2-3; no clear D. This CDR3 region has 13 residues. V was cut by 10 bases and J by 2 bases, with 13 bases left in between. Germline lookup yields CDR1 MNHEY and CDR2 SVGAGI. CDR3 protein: CATKNVATDTQYF. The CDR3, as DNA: TGTGCCACCAAGAATGTAGCCACAGATACGCAGTATTTT.

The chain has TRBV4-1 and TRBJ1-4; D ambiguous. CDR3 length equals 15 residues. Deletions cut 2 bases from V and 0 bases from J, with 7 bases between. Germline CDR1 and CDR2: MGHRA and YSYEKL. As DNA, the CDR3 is TGCGCCAGCAGCCAAACAGCCGCAACTAATGAAAAACTGTTTTTT. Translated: CASSQTAATNEKLFF.

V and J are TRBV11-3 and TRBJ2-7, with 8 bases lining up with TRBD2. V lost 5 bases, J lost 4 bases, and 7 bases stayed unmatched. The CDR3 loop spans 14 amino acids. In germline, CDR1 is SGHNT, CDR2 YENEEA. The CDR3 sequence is CASSRGGTRYEQYF. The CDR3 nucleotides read TGTGCCAGCAGCCGGGGGGGCACCAGATACGAGCAGTACTTC.

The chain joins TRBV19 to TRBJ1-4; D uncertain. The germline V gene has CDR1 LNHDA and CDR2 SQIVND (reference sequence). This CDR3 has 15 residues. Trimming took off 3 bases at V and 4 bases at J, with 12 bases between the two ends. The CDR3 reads CASSIWASNNEKLFF. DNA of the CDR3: TGTGCCAGTAGTATTTGGGCCAGTAATAATGAAAAACTGTTTTTT. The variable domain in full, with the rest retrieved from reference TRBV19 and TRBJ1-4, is DGGITQSPKYLFRKEGQNVTLSCEQNLNHDAMYWYRQDPGQGLRLIYYSQIVNDFQKGDIAEGYSVSREKKESFPLTVTSAQKNPTAFYLCASSIWASNNEKLFFGSGTQLSVL.

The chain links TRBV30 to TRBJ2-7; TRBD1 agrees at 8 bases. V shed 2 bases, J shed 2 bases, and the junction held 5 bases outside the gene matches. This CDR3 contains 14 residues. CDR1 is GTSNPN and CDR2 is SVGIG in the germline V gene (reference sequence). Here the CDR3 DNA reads TGTGCCTGGAGTACAGGACAGGGAGCCTACGAGCAGTACTTC. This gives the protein CAWSTGQGAYEQYF.